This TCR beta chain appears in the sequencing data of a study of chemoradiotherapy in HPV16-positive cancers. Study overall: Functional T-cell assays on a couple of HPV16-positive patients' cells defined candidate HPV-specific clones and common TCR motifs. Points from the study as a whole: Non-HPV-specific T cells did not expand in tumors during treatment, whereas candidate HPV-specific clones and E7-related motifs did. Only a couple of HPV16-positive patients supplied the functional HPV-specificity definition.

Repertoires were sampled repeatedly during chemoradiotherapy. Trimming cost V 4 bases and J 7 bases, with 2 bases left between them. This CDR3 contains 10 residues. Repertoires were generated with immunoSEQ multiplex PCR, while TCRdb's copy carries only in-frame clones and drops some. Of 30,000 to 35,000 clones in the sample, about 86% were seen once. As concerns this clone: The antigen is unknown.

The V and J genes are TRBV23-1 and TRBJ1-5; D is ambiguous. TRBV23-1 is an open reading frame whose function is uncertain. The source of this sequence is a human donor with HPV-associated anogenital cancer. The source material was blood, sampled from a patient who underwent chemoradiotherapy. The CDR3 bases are TGCGCCAGCAGTCCCCAGCCCCAGCATTTT. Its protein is CASSPQPQHF.